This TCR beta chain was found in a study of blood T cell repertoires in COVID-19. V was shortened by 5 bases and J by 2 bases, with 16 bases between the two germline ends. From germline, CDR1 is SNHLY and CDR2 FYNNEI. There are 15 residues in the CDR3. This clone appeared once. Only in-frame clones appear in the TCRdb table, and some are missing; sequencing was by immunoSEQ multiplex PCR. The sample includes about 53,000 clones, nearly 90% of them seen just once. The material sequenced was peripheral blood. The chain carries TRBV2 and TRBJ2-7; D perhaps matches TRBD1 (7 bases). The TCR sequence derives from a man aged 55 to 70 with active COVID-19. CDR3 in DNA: TGTGCCAGCAGTCCTCAGGGGGGTATCGCCTACGAGCAGTACTTC. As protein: CASSPQGGIAYEQYF.